This entry lists 10 T cell receptor beta chains sequenced from one sample in a study of blood T cell repertoires in COVID-19. Here immunoSEQ multiplex PCR was the method, and the copy in TCRdb shows in-frame clones only, minus some. Found here are approximately 140,000 clones, over 65% of them singletons; the top ten hold under 2.5%. Sequenced sample: peripheral blood. Receptors originate from a man in his 70s with acute or convalescent COVID-19.

This clone was found many times. V gene TRBV5-1 combines with J gene TRBJ2-7; possibly TRBD1 for D (6 bases). Germline V gives CDR1 SGHRS, CDR2 YFSETQ. Trimming removed 2 bases from V and 1 base from J, with 13 bases in between. The CDR3 runs 15 residues. CDR3 nucleotide sequence: TGCGCCAGCAGCTTTATAGTTGGACAGTCCTACGAGCAGTACTTC. Translation gives CASSFIVGQSYEQYF.

This clone was counted only a few times. The rearrangement joins TRBV5-1 to TRBJ2-7, with D perhaps matching TRBD2 (5 bases). CDR1 is SGHRS and CDR2 is YFSETQ in the germline V gene. V gave up 2 bases and J gave up 0 bases, with 18 bases separating them. The CDR3 sequence is 17 residues long. The DNA for the CDR3 is TGCGCCAGCAGCTTCGCAAGTGGGGATACTAGCTCCTACGAGCAGTACTTC. This codes for CASSFASGDTSSYEQYF.

The chain couples TRBV3-1 (or the pseudogene TRBV3-2) to TRBJ2-2; the D gene is possibly TRBD2 (6 bases). The germline V gene encodes CDR1 LGHDT and CDR2 YNNKEL (reference sequence). The CDR3 is 14 residues long. The V end was cut by 4 bases, the J end by 4 bases, with 10 bases between. CDR3 amino acids: CASSLSRGTGELFF. The CDR3 bases are TGTGCCAGCAGCCTCTCGCGGGGCACCGGGGAGCTGTTTTTT.

The rearrangement joins TRBV19 to TRBJ2-1; 8 nucleotides align to TRBD2. Losses at the gene ends were 4 bases for V and 2 bases for J; bases not matched to a gene: 4. Germline V gene data show CDR1 as LNHDA and CDR2 as SQIVND (reference sequence). This CDR3 comprises 15 residues. CDR3: CASSTLAAAYNEQFF. Written as DNA, the CDR3 is TGTGCCAGTAGTACACTAGCGGCCGCCTACAATGAGCAGTTCTTC.

Note on this clone: One junction end does not reproduce the germline sequence, and a read error may be involved. J is TRBJ2-5 and V is TRBV5-4; 12 nucleotides align to TRBD1. The CDR3 has 14 amino acids. The V gene's germline CDR1 is SGHNT and CDR2 YYREEE (reference sequence). The CDR3 here is CASSYRDRGRRENF. In DNA form, the CDR3 reads TGTGCCAGCAGCTATCGGGACAGGGGGCGCCGGGAGAACTTC. Variable domain in full (rest from reference TRBV5-4 and TRBJ2-5): ETGVTQSPTHLIKTRGQQVTLRCSSQSGHNTVSWYQQALGQGPQFIFQYYREEENGRGNFPPRFSGLQFPNYSSELNVNALELDDSALYLCASSYRDRGRRENFGPGTRLLVL.

The V gene is TRBV4-1, the J gene TRBJ2-5; 9 nucleotides agree with TRBD2. The V gene end was trimmed by 4 bases and the J gene end by 3 bases; junction bases not matched to a gene: 6. The CDR3 loop spans 15 amino acids. Germline-derived CDR1 and CDR2 are MGHRA and YSYEKL. CDR3 sequence (DNA): TGCGCCAGCAGCCGAGCGGGGGGCCGGGAAGAGACCCAGTACTTC. Amino acids: CASSRAGGREETQYF.

This clone was recorded only once. The rearrangement joins TRBV11-2 to TRBJ1-5; no clear D gene. CDR1 SGHAT and CDR2 FQNNGV come from the germline V gene. CDR3 length: 15 residues. V gave up 5 bases and J gave up 2 bases, with 13 bases separating them. CDR3 region: CASSPGPEGNQPQHF. CDR3 DNA sequence: TGTGCCAGCAGCCCTGGCCCGGAGGGCAATCAGCCCCAGCATTTT. Filled out from reference TRBV11-2 and TRBJ1-5, the complete variable domain reads EAGVAQSPRYKIIEKRQSVAFWCNPISGHATLYWYQQILGQGPKLLIQFQNNGVVDDSQLPKDRFSAERLKGVDSTLKIQPAKLEDSAVYLCASSPGPEGNQPQHFGDGTRLSIL.

This rearrangement joins TRBV27 to TRBJ1-2; D unresolved. Between the trimmed V and J ends, which lost 4 bases and 3 bases, there was a span of 12 bases. The CDR3 has 14 residues. CDR1 MNHEY and CDR2 SMNVEV come from the germline V gene (reference sequence). The CDR3 nucleotides read TGTGCCAGCAGTTCCCTACCCACCTACTATGGCTACACCTTC. Protein product: CASSSLPTYYGYTF.

V and J are TRBV7-9 and TRBJ1-6, with TRBD1 matching over 8 bases. V trimming: 0 bases; J trimming: 5 bases; junction bases outside the gene matches: 6. The CDR3 has 17 residues. Per germline, CDR1 SEHNR and CDR2 FQNEAQ (reference sequence). The CDR3 loop reads CASSLAWTGKDNSPLHF. The CDR3 DNA sequence: TGTGCCAGCAGCTTAGCCTGGACAGGGAAGGATAATTCACCCCTCCACTTT.

This clone was detected once. In DNA, the CDR3 is TGTGCCAGCAGCGTGAATGGGGGGAGCAATCAGCCCCAGCATTTT. This gives the protein CASSVNGGSNQPQHF. V and J are TRBV9 and TRBJ1-5; possible D gene TRBD1, 5 bases. The germline V gene encodes CDR1 SGDLS and CDR2 YYNGEE. The germline V and J ends were trimmed by 2 bases and 1 base, with 10 bases remaining between them. This CDR3 contains 15 residues.